Listed here are 10 T cell receptor beta chains from one sample, sequenced in a study of post-analysis software for immune sequencing data. General observations from the study: The five TRBV segments detected at higher frequency in patients than in controls included TRBV5-6, TRBV5-1 and TRBV20-1.

No antigens are known for them. TCR beta cDNA libraries had unique molecular identifiers. One entry per CDR3 protein results from TCRdb running MiXCR on the PCR reads. The sample records fewer than 600,000 distinct CDR3 sequences, nearly 45% being singletons. The material sequenced was blood. These receptors were taken from a girl between 10 and 17 years old with multiple sclerosis.

This clonotype is a singleton in its sample. The V and J genes are TRBV30 and TRBJ1-2, with a possible D match to TRBD1 (5 bases). Deletions cut 1 base from V and 2 bases from J, with 5 bases between. This CDR3 spans 12 amino acids. Germline loops: CDR1 GTSNPN, CDR2 SVGIG (reference sequence). CDR3 residues: CAWSGGNYGYTF. CDR3 bases: TGTGCCTGGAGTGGGGGGAACTATGGCTACACCTTC.

The gene calls are TRBV5-1 and TRBJ1-1; D not certain. The germline V gene encodes CDR1 SGHRS and CDR2 YFSETQ. V gave up 4 bases and J gave up 3 bases, with 13 bases separating them. The CDR3 covers 14 residues. For the CDR3, the DNA is TGCGCCAGCAGCCCCTCTGGAGGATACACTGAAGCTTTCTTT. Translating gives CASSPSGGYTEAFF.

Turning to this clonotype: A read error is likely, as this CDR3 ends without the conserved phenylalanine or tryptophan. The J gene is TRBJ2-1, the V gene TRBV20-1; 9 bases fit TRBD2. Trimming cost V 0 bases and J 7 bases; bases outside gene matches: 10. There are 16 residues in the CDR3. CDR1 is DFQATT, CDR2 SNEGSKA, per germline (reference sequence). The CDR3 nucleotides are TGCAGTGCTAGAGATGACAGGAGCGGGAGGTTTAATGAGCAGTTCTGC. This gives the protein CSARDDRSGRFNEQFC.

V and J are TRBV5-1 and TRBJ1-2, with a weak D call TRBD1 (5 bases). The CDR3 sequence is 13 residues long. V gave up 3 bases and J gave up 2 bases, with 8 bases separating them. Germline V lookup: CDR1 SGHRS, CDR2 YFSETQ. CDR3 nucleotides: TGCGCCAGCAGCTCACGGGGGAACTATGGCTACACCTTC. This gives the protein CASSSRGNYGYTF. Together with reference TRBV5-1 and TRBJ1-2, the CDR3 gives the full variable domain: KAGVTQTPRYLIKTRGQQVTLSCSPISGHRSVSWYQQTPGQGLQFLFEYFSETQRNKGNFPGRFSGRQFSNSRSEMNVSTLELGDSALYLCASSSRGNYGYTFGSGTRLTVV.

This chain uses TRBV7-3 with TRBJ2-3; a weak D match, TRBD2 (5 bases). V lost 3 bases and J lost 3, with 13 bases in between. The length of the CDR3 is 15 residues. Looked up from germline, CDR1 is SGHTA and CDR2 is FQGTGA. In nucleotides, the CDR3 is TGTGCCAGCAGCTTTGTCACTAGATTAACAGATACGCAGTATTTT. Translation gives CASSFVTRLTDTQYF.

This clonotype came up a few times. The chain recombines TRBV29-1 with TRBJ2-7, with 11 nucleotides matching TRBD1. The V segment lost 8 bases and the J segment 4 bases; nucleotides outside the gene matches: 7. The CDR3 extends over 13 amino acids. The germline V gene encodes CDR1 SQVTM and CDR2 ANQGSEA. The CDR3 sequence: CSTLGQGAYEQYF. CDR3 nucleotide sequence: TGCAGCACACTCGGACAGGGGGCATACGAGCAGTACTTC.

J is TRBJ2-2 and V is TRBV7-9, with D uncertain. V lost 5 bases and J 10 bases, leaving 14 bases between the germline ends. This CDR3 region has 13 residues. Looked up from germline, CDR1 is SEHNR and CDR2 is FQNEAQ (reference sequence). CDR3 in amino acids: CASSGLQTAELFF. CDR3 bases: TGTGCCAGCAGCGGCCTGCAAACGGCGGAGCTGTTTTTT.

The J gene is TRBJ2-5, the V gene TRBV9; no firm D call. This CDR3 spans 14 amino acids. Germline CDR1 and CDR2: SGDLS and YYNGEE. V lost 0 bases and J lost 3, with 9 bases in between. The CDR3 here is CASSVGRAEETQYF. As DNA, the CDR3 is TGTGCCAGCAGCGTAGGTAGGGCAGAAGAGACCCAGTACTTC.

This clonotype has ten or more counts. The rearrangement links TRBV20-1 to TRBJ2-1, with 7 bases aligning to TRBD2. This CDR3 contains 15 residues. From germline, CDR1 is DFQATT and CDR2 SNEGSKA (reference sequence). J lost 1 base, V lost 4 bases, and 7 bases had no gene match. The CDR3 sequence: CSATAGRLSYNEQFF. The CDR3 coding sequence is TGCAGTGCTACAGCGGGAAGATTGTCCTACAATGAGCAGTTCTTC.

The rearrangement joins TRBV27 to TRBJ2-4, with 14 nucleotides matching TRBD2. Per the germline V gene, CDR1 is MNHEY and CDR2 is SMNVEV (reference sequence). Trimming cost V 6 bases and J 3 bases; bases outside gene matches: 4. The CDR3 has 16 amino acids. The chain's CDR3 is CASRRLAGGGKNIQYF. The CDR3 DNA is TGTGCCAGCAGGAGACTAGCGGGAGGGGGCAAAAACATTCAGTACTTC.